The 26 T cell receptor beta chains below come from one sample, sequenced in a study of blood T cell repertoires in COVID-19. The table came from immunoSEQ multiplex PCR; TCRdb's copy has only in-frame clones and leaves some out. The data show a few hundred thousand clones, 80% to 90% seen once. The sequencing sample was made of peripheral blood. These TCRs come from a woman aged 40 to 55 who had recovered from COVID-19.

Only a few counts were recorded for this clone. This chain joins TRBV6-5 and TRBJ1-2; maybe TRBD1 (6 bases). V dropped 6 bases and J dropped 1 base, with 15 bases sitting between them. Looked up from germline, CDR1 is MNHEY and CDR2 is SVGAGI. There are 15 residues in the CDR3. The CDR3 protein is CASSRDRPLNYGYTF. Written as DNA, the CDR3 is TGTGCCAGCAGCCGAGACAGGCCCCTTAACTATGGCTACACCTTC.

The chain carries TRBV19 and TRBJ1-2; D perhaps matches TRBD1 (5 bases). The CDR3 consists of 15 residues. CDR1 LNHDA and CDR2 SQIVND come from the germline V gene (reference sequence). The germline V and J ends were trimmed by 7 bases and 1 base, with 16 bases remaining between them. Here the CDR3 reads CASNLRSQDNYGYTF. In DNA form, the CDR3 reads TGTGCCAGTAATCTGCGCTCACAGGATAACTATGGCTACACCTTC.

This clone appeared once. This chain uses TRBV29-1 with TRBJ2-1; TRBD1 agrees at 10 bases. The CDR3 runs 13 residues. V dropped 4 bases and J dropped 8; count of bases not matched to a gene: 5. Germline V gene lookup returns CDR1 SQVTM and CDR2 ANQGSEA. The CDR3 here is CSVVGQGRDEQFF. The CDR3 coding sequence is TGCAGCGTTGTGGGACAGGGGAGGGATGAGCAGTTCTTC.

This rearrangement joins TRBV7-8 to TRBJ2-1, with 7 bases that match TRBD2. CDR1 and CDR2 from the germline V gene are SGHVS and FQNEAQ. V shed 10 bases, J shed 0 bases, and the junction held 9 bases outside the gene matches. This CDR3 is 15 amino acids long. CDR3 in DNA: TGTGCCATAACTCGACGGGAGGTCTCCTACAATGAGCAGTTCTTC. Residues: CAITRREVSYNEQFF.

The chain couples TRBV6-6 to TRBJ2-7; perhaps TRBD1 as D (6 bases). V lost 3 bases and J 3 bases, leaving 18 bases between the germline ends. CDR3 length: 16 amino acids. Germline V gives CDR1 MNHNY, CDR2 SVGAGI (reference sequence). CDR3 bases: TGTGCCAGCAGTTATAACCGGGACAAGGGCAACTACGAGCAGTACTTC. Translated: CASSYNRDKGNYEQYF.

The V and J genes are TRBV18 and TRBJ2-1; D is possibly TRBD1 (6 bases). The CDR3 has 16 amino acids. CDR1 and CDR2 (germline): KGHSH, LQKENI. The ends were cut back, 4 bases at V and 10 bases at J, with 23 bases in the middle. The CDR3 nucleotides are TGTGCCAGCTCACTAAACACAGGGTATTTTTTAGGGGAGCAGTTCTTC. It is translated as CASSLNTGYFLGEQFF.

A single count supports this clone. The gene calls are TRBV3-1 (or the pseudogene TRBV3-2) and TRBJ2-7; D possibly corresponds to TRBD1 (6 bases). The CDR3 spans 15 residues. The V gene's germline CDR1 is LGHDT and CDR2 YNNKEL (reference sequence). The V gene lost 0 bases and the J gene lost 5 bases, with 14 bases spanning the gap. DNA of the CDR3: TGTGCCAGCAGCCAAGATTTACAGGGTCCCCACGAGCAGTACTTC. It encodes CASSQDLQGPHEQYF.

V and J are TRBV4-3 and TRBJ2-1; 9 bases are shared with TRBD2. The germline gives CDR1 LGHNA, CDR2 YSLEER. The CDR3 totals 15 residues. The V segment lost 4 bases and the J segment 5 bases; nucleotides outside the gene matches: 6. CDR3 amino acids: CASSPSSGTHNEQFF. CDR3 DNA sequence: TGCGCCAGCAGCCCCTCTAGCGGGACCCACAATGAGCAGTTCTTC.

In this sample, this clone turned up once. J is TRBJ2-1 and V is TRBV5-4; 9 positions match TRBD2. The CDR3 covers 15 residues. The V gene's germline CDR1 is SGHNT and CDR2 YYREEE (reference sequence). Trimming at V came to 4 bases and at J to 10 bases, leaving 12 bases not matched to a gene. The CDR3 loop is CASSPTEASGKEQFF. The CDR3 coding sequence is TGTGCCAGCAGCCCCACGGAGGCTAGCGGGAAGGAGCAGTTCTTC.

This clone was picked up a small number of times. The rearrangement joins TRBV7-9 to TRBJ2-5; weak D call: TRBD2 (6 bases). Germline CDR1 is SEHNR and CDR2 is FQNEAQ (reference sequence). V lost 1 base and J 10 bases, leaving 16 bases between the germline ends. The CDR3 consists of 14 residues. CDR3 protein: CASSLVGRDGGQYF. The CDR3 bases are TGTGCCAGCAGCTTAGTGGGCCGGGACGGGGGCCAGTACTTC.

V usage is TRBV5-3 and J usage is TRBJ2-1; D is unresolved. TRBV5-3 is noted as an ORF with a role that remains uncertain. Trimming cost V 4 bases and J 3 bases, with 8 bases left between them. The length of the CDR3 is 13 residues. CDR3: CARSLSSYNEQFF. CDR3 DNA sequence: TGTGCCAGAAGCCTGTCTAGCTACAATGAGCAGTTCTTC.

The J gene is TRBJ1-4, the V gene TRBV28, with D tentatively TRBD1 (5 bases). The germline gives CDR1 MDHEN, CDR2 SYDVKM. V was pared by 5 bases and J by 6 bases, with 13 bases between. The CDR3 has 14 residues. The CDR3 loop reads CASSPQGLDEKLFF. The DNA of the CDR3 is TGTGCCAGCAGTCCCCAGGGTTTGGATGAAAAACTGTTTTTT.

This chain uses TRBV6-6 with TRBJ2-7; 12 bases align to TRBD2. CDR1 and CDR2 (germline): MNHNY, SVGAGI (reference sequence). This CDR3 has 15 amino acids. V lost 8 bases, J lost 1 base, and 6 bases stayed unmatched. The CDR3 spells CASGLAGGISYEQYF. CDR3 DNA sequence: TGTGCCAGCGGGCTAGCGGGGGGGATATCCTACGAGCAGTACTTC.

The gene calls are TRBV11-2 and TRBJ1-2; the D is unclear. Trimming left V 3 bases short and J 1 base short, with 6 bases between. The CDR3 is 13 residues long. Germline-derived CDR1 and CDR2 are SGHAT and FQNNGV. For the CDR3, the DNA is TGTGCCAGCAGCTTTACAGATAACTATGGCTACACCTTC. The encoded protein is CASSFTDNYGYTF.

CDR3 region: CASSTGLAGGANVLTF. The CDR3 DNA is TGTGCCAGTAGTACCGGACTAGCGGGAGGGGCCAACGTCCTGACTTTC. The chain combines TRBV19 with TRBJ2-6; TRBD2 matches at 12 bases. V dropped 4 bases and J dropped 4; count of bases not matched to a gene: 2. The CDR3 is made up of 16 amino acids. Germline V gives CDR1 LNHDA, CDR2 SQIVND (reference sequence).

V usage is TRBV27 and J usage is TRBJ2-7, with D possibly matching TRBD2 (7 bases). Germline CDR1 reads MNHEY; CDR2 reads SMNVEV (reference sequence). This CDR3 has 15 amino acids. Deletions cut 2 bases from V and 0 bases from J, with 11 bases between. CDR3 bases: TGTGCCAGCAGTTTACGCGGGGGCCGCTCCTACGAGCAGTACGTC. Protein sequence: CASSLRGGRSYEQYV.

This clone showed up just once. The chain has TRBV30 and TRBJ2-5; 11 nucleotides align to TRBD1. Germline trimming cut 5 bases from V and 5 bases from J; bases unmatched to any gene: 4. Germline-derived CDR1 and CDR2 are GTSNPN and SVGIG (reference sequence). The CDR3 has 13 residues. The CDR3 DNA reads TGTGCCTGGGGGACAGGGGGTAGCGAGACCCAGTACTTC. Translated, it gives CAWGTGGSETQYF.

The gene calls are TRBV29-1 and TRBJ1-2; 8 bases match TRBD1. J lost 4 bases, V lost 4 bases, and 5 bases had no gene match. Per germline, CDR1 SQVTM and CDR2 ANQGSEA. The CDR3 runs to 13 residues. The CDR3 DNA reads as TGCAGCGTTGCAGGGGGCCGTAGCTATGGCTACACCTTC. This codes for CSVAGGRSYGYTF.

With respect to this clone: Other nucleotide sequences in the sample specify the same CDR3. The rearrangement uses TRBV19 and TRBJ2-1; tentatively, D is TRBD2 (6 bases). V was pared by 4 bases and J by 2 bases, with 9 bases between. Germline values: CDR1 LNHDA, CDR2 SQIVND (reference sequence). This CDR3 has 14 amino acids. CDR3 sequence reads: CASSTGTAYNEQFF. In DNA form, the CDR3 reads TGTGCCAGTAGTACTGGGACTGCCTACAATGAGCAGTTCTTC.

The chain joins TRBV7-7 to TRBJ2-1; the match to TRBD2 covers 11 bases. In germline, CDR1 is SSHAT, CDR2 FNYEAQ (reference sequence). The CDR3 has 20 residues. V lost 5 bases to trimming and J lost 3 bases; unmatched junction nucleotides: 18. The chain's CDR3 is CASSPRPGLAVGGGYNEQFF. CDR3 DNA: TGTGCCAGCAGCCCCCGTCCGGGACTAGCGGTGGGGGGTGGCTACAATGAGCAGTTCTTC.

This clone appeared once. CDR3 nucleotides: TGTGCCAGCAGCTTTTCCGGACAGCACTATGGCTACACCTTC. This encodes CASSFSGQHYGYTF. This rearrangement joins TRBV5-4 to TRBJ1-2; tentatively, D is TRBD1 (6 bases). Trimming took 2 bases from V and 3 from J, leaving 11 bases between them. Looked up from germline, CDR1 is SGHNT and CDR2 is YYREEE (reference sequence). This CDR3 has 14 residues. The full variable domain, in which reference TRBV5-4 and TRBJ1-2 provide the parts outside the CDR3, is ETGVTQSPTHLIKTRGQQVTLRCSSQSGHNTVSWYQQALGQGPQFIFQYYREEENGRGNFPPRFSGLQFPNYSSELNVNALELDDSALYLCASSFSGQHYGYTFGSGTRLTVV.

This chain links TRBV25-1 with TRBJ2-5, with D possibly TRBD1 on 6 matching bases. Germline CDR1 reads MGHDK; CDR2 reads SYGVNS. The CDR3 has 15 residues. V lost 2 bases, J lost 2 bases, and 12 bases lay in between. The CDR3 reads CASSEINRVQETQYF. The DNA of the CDR3 is TGTGCCAGCAGTGAAATAAACAGGGTTCAAGAGACCCAGTACTTC.

The CDR3, as DNA: TGTGCCAGCAGCTTACAGCCCGGGACTAGCGTCCCAGATACGCAGTATTTT. Translated: CASSLQPGTSVPDTQYF. The chain joins TRBV7-2 to TRBJ2-3, with 10 bases that match TRBD2. J gave up 4 bases and V 2 bases, and 9 bases lay outside the gene matches. Germline CDR1 is SGHTA and CDR2 is FQGNSA. This CDR3 has 17 amino acids.

Turning to this clone: Other DNA sequences in the same sample also yield this CDR3. This sequence joins TRBV30 and TRBJ1-5; tentative D call: TRBD1 (5 bases). V shed 3 bases and J shed 2 bases, with 8 bases lying between them. This CDR3 is 13 amino acids long. The V gene's germline CDR1 is GTSNPN and CDR2 SVGIG (reference sequence). CDR3 sequence reads: CAWSLRGNQPQHF. CDR3 nucleotide sequence: TGTGCCTGGAGCCTCAGGGGCAATCAGCCCCAGCATTTT.

The chain's CDR3 is CASSQGQGVSTGELFF. For the CDR3, the DNA is TGTGCCAGCAGCCAGGGACAGGGGGTCAGCACCGGGGAGCTGTTTTTT. The V gene is TRBV3-1 (or the pseudogene TRBV3-2), the J gene TRBJ2-2, with 11 positions matching TRBD1. V lost 3 bases and J lost 4; bases outside the gene matches: 4. This CDR3 spans 16 amino acids. Per germline, CDR1 LGHDT and CDR2 YNNKEL (reference sequence).

This chain links TRBV27 with TRBJ2-1; D is possibly TRBD2 (6 bases). Germline CDR1 is MNHEY and CDR2 is SMNVEV (reference sequence). V was pared by 8 bases and J by 0 bases, with 17 bases between. The CDR3 length is 16 residues. CDR3 protein: CASRKSIGSSYNEQFF. Here the CDR3 DNA reads TGTGCCAGCCGCAAATCAATCGGGAGCTCCTACAATGAGCAGTTCTTC.